Below, 6 T cell receptor beta chains from the same sample are listed, as sequenced in a study of identical twins. TCRdb reprocessed the 5' RACE reads with MiXCR, giving one entry per CDR3 protein. Here the sample spans roughly 1,500,000 distinct CDR3 sequences, about 32% being singletons. Sequencing used cord blood. The source of these receptors is a newborn girl in good health.

This clonotype showed up many times. The CDR3 is CASSPDWGLNIQYF. The DNA for the CDR3 is TGTGCCAGCAGTCCGGACTGGGGCTTAAACATTCAGTACTTC. This chain joins TRBV12-3 or TRBV12-4 and TRBJ2-4, with D perhaps matching TRBD1 or TRBD2 (5 bases each). CDR3 length: 14 amino acids. V was pared by 5 bases and J by 6 bases, with 14 bases between.

The chain is built from TRBV12-5 and TRBJ2-1; TRBD1 matches at 12 bases. The V gene's germline CDR1 is LGHNT and CDR2 FRNRAP. The trim removed 0 bases at V and 6 bases at J, leaving 9 bases unmatched. CDR3 length equals 18 residues. This CDR3 reads CASGLVLGGTGGRNEQFF. CDR3 DNA: TGTGCTAGTGGTTTGGTACTAGGCGGGACAGGGGGCCGCAATGAGCAGTTCTTC.

The chain carries TRBV7-9 and TRBJ1-1, with D possibly matching TRBD1 (6 bases). The CDR3 contains 16 residues. The V end was cut by 5 bases, the J end by 4 bases, with 20 bases between. Germline values: CDR1 SEHNR, CDR2 FQNEAQ (reference sequence). The chain's CDR3 is CASSQAPGHGSTEAFF. The CDR3 DNA sequence: TGTGCCAGCAGCCAAGCTCCGGGACACGGGTCCACTGAAGCTTTCTTT.

The chain is built from TRBV9 and TRBJ2-1; no clear D gene. Per germline, CDR1 SGDLS and CDR2 YYNGEE. V was shortened by 6 bases and J by 2 bases, with 12 bases between the two germline ends. The CDR3 sequence is 14 residues long. The CDR3 reads CASIPDRPYNEQFF. DNA of the CDR3: TGTGCCAGCATCCCAGACCGACCCTACAATGAGCAGTTCTTC. The full variable domain, completed using reference TRBV9 and TRBJ2-1, is DSGVTQTPKHLITATGQRVTLRCSPRSGDLSVYWYQQSLDQGLQFLIQYYNGEERAKGNILERFSAQQFPDLHSELNLSSLELGDSALYFCASIPDRPYNEQFFGPGTRLTVL.

This clonotype was recorded a few times. The CDR3 is CASSLRRDKFF. The CDR3 region has the DNA TGCGCCAGCAGCTTGCGGCGGGATAAGTTCTTC. The chain has TRBV5-1 and TRBJ2-1, with D possibly matching TRBD2 (6 bases). The CDR3 has 11 amino acids. V was trimmed by 1 base and J by 14 bases, leaving 10 bases between them. Germline V gene data show CDR1 as SGHRS and CDR2 as YFSETQ.

This clonotype has more than one count but fewer than ten. The chain uses TRBV11-2 and TRBJ2-1, with 7 bases fitting TRBD2. Germline loops: CDR1 SGHAT, CDR2 FQNNGV. V shed 3 bases and J 5 bases; nucleotides not matched to a gene: 7. This CDR3 comprises 15 residues. The CDR3 DNA sequence: TGTGCCAGCAGCTTGTGGGCGGGGGTTAACAATGAGCAGTTCTTC. This translates into CASSLWAGVNNEQFF.